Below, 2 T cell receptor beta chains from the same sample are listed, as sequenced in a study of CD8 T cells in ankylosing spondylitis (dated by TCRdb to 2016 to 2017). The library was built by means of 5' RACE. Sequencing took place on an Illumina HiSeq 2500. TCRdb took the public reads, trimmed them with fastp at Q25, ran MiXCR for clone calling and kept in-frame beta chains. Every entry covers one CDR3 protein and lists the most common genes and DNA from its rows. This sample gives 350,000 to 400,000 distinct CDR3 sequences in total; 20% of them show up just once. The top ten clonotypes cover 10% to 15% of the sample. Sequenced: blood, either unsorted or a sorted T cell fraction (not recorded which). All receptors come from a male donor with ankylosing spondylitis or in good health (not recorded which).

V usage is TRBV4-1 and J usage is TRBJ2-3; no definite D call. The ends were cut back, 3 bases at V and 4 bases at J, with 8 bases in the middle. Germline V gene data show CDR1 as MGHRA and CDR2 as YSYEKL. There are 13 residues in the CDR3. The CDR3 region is CASSHVVPDTQYF. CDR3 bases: TGCGCCAGCAGCCATGTGGTGCCAGATACGCAGTATTTT.

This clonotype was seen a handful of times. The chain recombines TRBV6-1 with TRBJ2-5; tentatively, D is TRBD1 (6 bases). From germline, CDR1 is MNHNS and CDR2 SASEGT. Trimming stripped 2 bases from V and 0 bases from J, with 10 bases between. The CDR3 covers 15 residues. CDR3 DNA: TGTGCCAGCAGTGAATACTGGGACAACCAAGAGACCCAGTACTTC. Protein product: CASSEYWDNQETQYF.